This T cell receptor beta chain was identified in a study of T cell responses to AZD1222 COVID-19 vaccine (dated by TCRdb to the early 2020s). Study-wide context: AZD1222 recipients given second doses at about 4 weeks or at about 12 weeks were pooled, since spike-specific TCR depth and breadth were not found to differ between the two schedules. A total of 240 or so trial participants underwent TCR sequencing, of whom about 210 had received two doses of AZD1222 and around 25 had received two doses of the MenACWY control vaccine. Trial participants were enrolled by age into 18-55, 56-69 and 70-plus year subgroups, with about 150, 27 and 61 TCR-sequenced participants respectively. The research as a whole found: Only a handful of AZD1222 recipients were SARS-CoV-2 seropositive at baseline, limiting conclusions about previously exposed vaccinees. Because no samples from the day 14 peak response were available, repertoires could be characterized only after the peak T cell response. The vaccine-associated CD4 TCRs covered the entire spike protein, and the dominant responses fell in regions 160-218 and 743-854. Reportedly, almost half of the unique spike-specific TCRs recognized epitopes lying outside the regions that are mutated in the B.1.351 and B.1.1.7 variants. Participants were mostly white British and included more females than males, and it was suggested by the authors that clonal diversity may have been underestimated. Spike-specific TCR breadth and depth rose significantly after two AZD1222 doses compared with day 0 and with MenACWY recipients. In the small 56-69-year group, the increase in depth fell short of significance, most likely because of low power.

The CDR3 regions of human TCRbeta chains were subjected to immunosequencing. Per the source publication's procedure: Repertoire TCRs were matched against a reference library of SARS-CoV-2-specific TCRs generated with the MIRA antigen-specificity platform. Breadth was defined as the fraction of unique TCRs that were SARS-CoV-2-associated. Depth was defined as the fraction of total T cells that were SARS-CoV-2-associated. Using the MIRA data, each spike-specific TCR was assigned both to the spike region to which the TCR was reactive and to a CD4 or CD8 class. Log10-transformed breadth and depth values were compared by one-way ANOVA with Sidak's multiple comparisons tests. TCRdb mirrors the immuneACCESS table, restricted to in-frame sequences. Some clones are absent from its copies; in checked studies, under half trace to an unresolved V gene, and the reason for the others is unknown. V and J calls and clone size are copied from that table; D and trimming were computed from the DNA. Across this sample there are under 200,000 clones, with 94% seen only once. About 0.64% of the sample belongs to the ten largest clones.

In light of the paper, this sample's time point label describes: baseline before first vaccination. The vaccinee samples were drawn from two UK trials, COV001 and COV002, one of which was a single-blind randomized controlled phase 2/3 trial testing AZD1222 (ChAdOx1 nCoV-19) in healthy adults. Trial participant PBMC samples were collected at day 0 and day 28 after the second dose for TCRbeta chain sequencing. Regarding this clone: Its specific antigen is unknown. Base qualities are not provided; no much larger clone lies one nucleotide away.

The cysteine opens and the phenylalanine closes a CDR3 of 14 amino acids. Only CDR3 DNA remains: 42 bases, in frame from the first base. V and J lose 11 bases and 3 bases, and a span of 20 bases separates them. Reading the germline V gene gives CDR1 ENHRY and CDR2 SYGVKD. This clonotype was sampled from an adult in good health. The sample was peripheral blood, taken on day 0 of AZD1222 vaccination. Recombination connected TRBV10-3 to TRBJ2-7; tentative D gene TRBD2, with 5 bases matching. For the CDR3, the sequence is CAVSFSRDSYEQYF. The nucleotides read TGTGCCGTCTCCTTTTCCCGGGATAGCTACGAGCAGTACTTC.